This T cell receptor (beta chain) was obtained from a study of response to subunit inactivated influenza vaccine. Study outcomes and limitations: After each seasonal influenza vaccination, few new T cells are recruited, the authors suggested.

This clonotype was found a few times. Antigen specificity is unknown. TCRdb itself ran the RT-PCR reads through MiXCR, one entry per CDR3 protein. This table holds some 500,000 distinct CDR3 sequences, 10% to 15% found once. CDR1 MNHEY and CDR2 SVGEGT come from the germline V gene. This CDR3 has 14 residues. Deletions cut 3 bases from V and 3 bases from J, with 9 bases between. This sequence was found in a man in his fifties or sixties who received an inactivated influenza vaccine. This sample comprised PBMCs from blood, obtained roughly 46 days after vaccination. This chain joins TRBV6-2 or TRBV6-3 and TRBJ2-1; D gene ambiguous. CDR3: CASSYPAGYNEQFF. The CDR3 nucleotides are TGTGCCAGCAGTTATCCCGCCGGCTACAATGAGCAGTTCTTC.